This T cell receptor beta chain was profiled in a study of blood T cell repertoires in COVID-19. Study summary: There were acute and convalescent COVID-19 samples, and they came from the United States, Italy and Spain. T cells, B-cell-depleted T cells, or PBMCs provided the cDNA or gDNA that served as material.

Trimming cost V 1 base and J 6 bases; bases outside gene matches: 4. CDR3 length equals 15 residues. Germline lookup yields CDR1 SGHRS and CDR2 YFSETQ. Authors' methods: Estimates of nucleated cell counts were drawn from the amplification of reference gene primers. The table came from immunoSEQ multiplex PCR; TCRdb's copy has only in-frame clones and leaves some out. V, J and clone size derive from that table, while D and trimming were established from the DNA sequence. The repertoire has about 210,000 clones, approximately 88% of them found once; the top ten carry under 2.5%. The sequenced sample was PBMCs or T cells enriched from blood (not recorded which). This clonotype originated in a woman aged 40 to 55 with acute COVID-19. This chain connects TRBV5-1 to TRBJ2-1; TRBD2 matches 10 bases. Here the CDR3 DNA reads TGCGCCAGCAGCTTGTCGCTAGCGGGAGCCAATGAGCAGTTCTTC. The encoded protein is CASSLSLAGANEQFF.